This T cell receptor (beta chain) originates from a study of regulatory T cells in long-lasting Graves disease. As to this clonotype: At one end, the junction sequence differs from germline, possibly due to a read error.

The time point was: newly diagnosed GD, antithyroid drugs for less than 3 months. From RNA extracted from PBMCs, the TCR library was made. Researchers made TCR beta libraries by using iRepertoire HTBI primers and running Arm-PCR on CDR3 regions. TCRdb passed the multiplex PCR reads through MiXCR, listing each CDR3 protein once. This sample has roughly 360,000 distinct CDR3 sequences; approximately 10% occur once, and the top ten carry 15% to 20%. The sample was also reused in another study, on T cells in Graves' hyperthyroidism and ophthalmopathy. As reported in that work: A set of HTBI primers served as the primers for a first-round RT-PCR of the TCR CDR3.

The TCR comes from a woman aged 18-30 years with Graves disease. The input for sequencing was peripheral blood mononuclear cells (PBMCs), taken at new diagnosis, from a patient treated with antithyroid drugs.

This chain's CDR3 is CSAPGTLNTGAFF. The CDR3 DNA is TGCAGTGCCCCCGGGACATTGAACACTGGAGCTTTCTTT. The chain has TRBV20-1 and TRBJ1-1; the D gene is possibly TRBD1 (6 bases). The germline gives CDR1 DFQATT, CDR2 SNEGSKA (reference sequence). This CDR3 is built from 13 residues.